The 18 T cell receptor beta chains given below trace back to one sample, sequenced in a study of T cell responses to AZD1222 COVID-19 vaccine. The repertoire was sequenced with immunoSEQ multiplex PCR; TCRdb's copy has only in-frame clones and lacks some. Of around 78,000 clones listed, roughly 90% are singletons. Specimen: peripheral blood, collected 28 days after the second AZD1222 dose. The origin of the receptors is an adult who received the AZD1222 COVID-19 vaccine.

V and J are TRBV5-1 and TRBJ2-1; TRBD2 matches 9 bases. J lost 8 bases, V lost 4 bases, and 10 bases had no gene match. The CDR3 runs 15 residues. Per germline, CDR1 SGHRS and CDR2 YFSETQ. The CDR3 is CASSPERGVFDEQFF. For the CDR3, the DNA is TGCGCCAGCAGCCCCGAGCGGGGGGTTTTCGATGAGCAGTTCTTC.

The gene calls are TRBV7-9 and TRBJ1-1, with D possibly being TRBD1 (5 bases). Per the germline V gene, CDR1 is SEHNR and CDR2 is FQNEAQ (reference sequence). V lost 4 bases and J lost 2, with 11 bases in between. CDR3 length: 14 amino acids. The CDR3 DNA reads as TGTGCCAGCAGCTCCGGGACCTCAAACACTGAAGCTTTCTTT. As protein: CASSSGTSNTEAFF.

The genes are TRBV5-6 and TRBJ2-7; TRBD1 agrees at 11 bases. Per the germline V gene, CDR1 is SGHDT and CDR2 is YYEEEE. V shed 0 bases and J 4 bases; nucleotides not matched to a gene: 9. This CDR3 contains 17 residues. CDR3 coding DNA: TGTGCCAGCAGCTTGGGACCAAACGGACAGGGGGCTTACGAGCAGTACTTC. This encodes CASSLGPNGQGAYEQYF. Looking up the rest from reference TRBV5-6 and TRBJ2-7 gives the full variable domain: DAGVTQSPTHLIKTRGQQVTLRCSPKSGHDTVSWYQQALGQGPQFIFQYYEEEERQRGNFPDRFSGHQFPNYSSELNVNALLLGDSALYLCASSLGPNGQGAYEQYFGPGTRLTVT.

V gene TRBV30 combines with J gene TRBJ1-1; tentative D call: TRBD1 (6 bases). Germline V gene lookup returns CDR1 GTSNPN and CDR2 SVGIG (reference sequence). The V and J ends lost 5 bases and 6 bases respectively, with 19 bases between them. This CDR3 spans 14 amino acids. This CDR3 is CAWGIPTGKAEAFF. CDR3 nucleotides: TGTGCCTGGGGTATCCCTACAGGGAAAGCTGAAGCTTTCTTT.

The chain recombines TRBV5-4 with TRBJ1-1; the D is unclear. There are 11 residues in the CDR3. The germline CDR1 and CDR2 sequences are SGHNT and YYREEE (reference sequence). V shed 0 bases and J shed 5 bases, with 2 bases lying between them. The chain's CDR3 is CASSLDTEAFF. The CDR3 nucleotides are TGTGCCAGCAGCTTGGATACTGAAGCTTTCTTT.

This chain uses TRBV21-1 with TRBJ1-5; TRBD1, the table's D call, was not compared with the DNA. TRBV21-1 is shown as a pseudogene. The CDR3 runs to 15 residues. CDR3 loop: CATRERTGVNQPQHF. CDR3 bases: TGTGCCACCAGGGAACGGACAGGGGTCAATCAGCCCCAGCATTTT.

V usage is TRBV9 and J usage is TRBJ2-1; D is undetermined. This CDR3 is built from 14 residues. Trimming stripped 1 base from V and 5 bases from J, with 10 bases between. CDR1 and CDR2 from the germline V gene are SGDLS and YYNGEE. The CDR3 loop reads CASSVWQENNEQFF. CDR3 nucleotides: TGTGCCAGCAGCGTATGGCAGGAAAACAATGAGCAGTTCTTC.

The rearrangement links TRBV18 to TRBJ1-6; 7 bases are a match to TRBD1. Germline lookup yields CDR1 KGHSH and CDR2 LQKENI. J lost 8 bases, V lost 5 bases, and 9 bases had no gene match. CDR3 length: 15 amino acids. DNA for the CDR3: TGTGCCAGCTCATATACCGGGACAGCCGATTCACCCCTCCACTTT. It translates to CASSYTGTADSPLHF.

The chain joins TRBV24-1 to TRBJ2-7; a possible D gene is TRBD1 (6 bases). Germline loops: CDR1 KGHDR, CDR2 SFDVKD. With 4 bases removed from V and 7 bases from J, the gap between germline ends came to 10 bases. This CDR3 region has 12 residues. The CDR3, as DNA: TGTGCCACCAGTGACACCGGGACAGAGCAGTACTTC. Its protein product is CATSDTGTEQYF.

CDR3 bases: TGTGCCAGCAGCTTAGAGGGCGGCTACGAGCAGTACTTC. Translation gives CASSLEGGYEQYF. This chain connects TRBV7-9 to TRBJ2-7; unclear D gene. CDR3 length: 13 residues. CDR1 is SEHNR and CDR2 is FQNEAQ in the germline V gene (reference sequence). The V end was cut by 1 base, the J end by 3 bases, with 7 bases between. The variable domain in full, with the rest retrieved from reference TRBV7-9 and TRBJ2-7, is DTGVSQNPRHKITKRGQNVTFRCDPISEHNRLYWYRQTLGQGPEFLTYFQNEAQLEKSRLLSDRFSAERPKGSFSTLEIQRTEQGDSAMYLCASSLEGGYEQYFGPGTRLTVT.

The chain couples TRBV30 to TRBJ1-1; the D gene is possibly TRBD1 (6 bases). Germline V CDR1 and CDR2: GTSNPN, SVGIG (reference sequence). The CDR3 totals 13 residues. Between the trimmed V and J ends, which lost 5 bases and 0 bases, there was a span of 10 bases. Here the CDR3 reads CAWGGQLNTEAFF. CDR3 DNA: TGTGCCTGGGGGGGCCAGTTGAACACTGAAGCTTTCTTT.

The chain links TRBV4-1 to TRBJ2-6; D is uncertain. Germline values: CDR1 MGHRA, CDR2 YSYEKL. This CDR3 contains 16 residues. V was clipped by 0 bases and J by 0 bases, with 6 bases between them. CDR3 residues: CASSQDSVSGANVLTF. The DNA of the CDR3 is TGCGCCAGCAGCCAAGATTCGGTCTCTGGGGCCAACGTCCTGACTTTC.

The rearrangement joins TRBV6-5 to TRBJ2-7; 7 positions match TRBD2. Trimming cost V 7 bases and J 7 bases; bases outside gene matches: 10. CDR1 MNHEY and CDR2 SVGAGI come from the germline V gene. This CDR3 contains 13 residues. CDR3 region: CASIPGLGGEQYF. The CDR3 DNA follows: TGTGCCAGCATCCCCGGACTAGGAGGAGAGCAGTACTTC.

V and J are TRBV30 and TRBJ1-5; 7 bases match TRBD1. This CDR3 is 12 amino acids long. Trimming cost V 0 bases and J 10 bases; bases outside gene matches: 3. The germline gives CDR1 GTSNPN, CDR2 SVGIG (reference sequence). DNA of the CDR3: TGTGCCTGGAGTGTACAGGGGTTTCCCCAGCATTTT. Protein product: CAWSVQGFPQHF. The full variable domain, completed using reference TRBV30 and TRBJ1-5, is SQTIHQWPATLVQPVGSPLSLECTVEGTSNPNLYWYRQAAGRGLQLLFYSVGIGQISSEVPQNLSASRPQDRQFILSSKKLLLSDSGFYLCAWSVQGFPQHFGDGTRLSIL.

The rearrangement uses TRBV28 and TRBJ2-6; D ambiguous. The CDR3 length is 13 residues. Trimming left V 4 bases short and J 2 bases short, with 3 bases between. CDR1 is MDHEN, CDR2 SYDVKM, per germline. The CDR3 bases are TGTGCCAGCAGTTGGCCTGGGGCCAACGTCCTGACTTTC. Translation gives CASSWPGANVLTF.

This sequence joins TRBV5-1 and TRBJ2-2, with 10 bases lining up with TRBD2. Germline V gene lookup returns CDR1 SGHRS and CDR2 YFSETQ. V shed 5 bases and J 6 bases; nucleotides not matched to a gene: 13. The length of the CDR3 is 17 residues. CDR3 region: CASSSPRSSGGSGELFF. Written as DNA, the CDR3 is TGCGCCAGCAGTTCTCCCAGGTCTAGCGGGGGATCCGGGGAGCTGTTTTTT.

CDR3 protein: CATQEGRMNTEAFF. In nucleotides, the CDR3 is TGTGCCACGCAGGAAGGGCGGATGAACACTGAAGCTTTCTTT. This chain joins TRBV24-1 and TRBJ1-1; D call uncertain. From germline, CDR1 is KGHDR and CDR2 SFDVKD. The CDR3 runs 14 residues. V lost 10 bases and J lost 0, with 14 bases in between.

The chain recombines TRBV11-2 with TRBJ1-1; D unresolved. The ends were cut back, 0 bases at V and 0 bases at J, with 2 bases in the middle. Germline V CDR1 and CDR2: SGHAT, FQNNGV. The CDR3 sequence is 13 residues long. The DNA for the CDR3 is TGTGCCAGCAGCTTAGAGGTGAACACTGAAGCTTTCTTT. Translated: CASSLEVNTEAFF.